Below, 12 T cell receptor beta chains from the same sample are listed, as sequenced in a study of blood T cell repertoires in COVID-19. The repertoire was sequenced with immunoSEQ multiplex PCR; TCRdb's copy has only in-frame clones and lacks some. The sample has over 200,000 clones; roughly 89% are singletons. The sequenced sample consisted of PBMCs or T cells enriched from blood (not recorded which). The receptor set was obtained from a man aged 40-49 years who had recovered from COVID-19.

The J gene is TRBJ2-3, the V gene TRBV7-9; 7 bases are shared with TRBD2. The germline V gene has CDR1 SEHNR and CDR2 FQNEAQ (reference sequence). Trimming removed 5 bases from V and 4 bases from J; junction bases left unmatched: 15. The CDR3 has 17 residues. CDR3 protein: CASSPPPAGAAADTQYF. CDR3 sequence (DNA): TGTGCCAGCAGCCCACCCCCTGCGGGAGCGGCGGCAGATACGCAGTATTTT.

CDR3 in amino acids: CASSQGGQGGDTQYF. The CDR3 region has the DNA TGCGCCAGCAGCCAAGGGGGACAGGGAGGGGATACGCAGTATTTT. The gene calls are TRBV4-1 and TRBJ2-3; 9 nucleotides agree with TRBD1. The J segment lost 6 bases and the V segment lost 1 base, leaving 5 bases of the junction unmatched. The CDR3 spans 15 residues. The germline V gene has CDR1 MGHRA and CDR2 YSYEKL.

The chain has TRBV5-1 and TRBJ2-3, with 7 bases identical to TRBD2. The CDR3 runs 16 residues. Germline CDR1 is SGHRS and CDR2 is YFSETQ. The trim removed 4 bases at V and 1 base at J, leaving 9 bases unmatched. The CDR3 region is CASSGRGSLGTDTQYF. CDR3 DNA sequence: TGCGCCAGCAGCGGTCGCGGGAGCCTAGGCACAGATACGCAGTATTTT.

This clone was seen only a few times. The chain has TRBV6-2 or TRBV6-3 and TRBJ1-1, with D unresolved. CDR3 length: 14 residues. V dropped 3 bases and J dropped 1 base, with 9 bases sitting between them. Germline CDR1 and CDR2: MNHEY and SVGEGT. The CDR3 region has the DNA TGTGCCAGCAGTTATTTGGCGGAGAACACTGAAGCTTTCTTT. Translation: CASSYLAENTEAFF.

The genes are TRBV3-1 (or the pseudogene TRBV3-2) and TRBJ2-4; 8 bases fit TRBD1. CDR1 is LGHDT, CDR2 YNNKEL, per germline (reference sequence). V lost 0 bases and J lost 9; bases outside the gene matches: 7. The CDR3 loop spans 15 amino acids. This chain's CDR3 is CASSQEAGGFSIQYF. Here the CDR3 DNA reads TGTGCCAGCAGCCAAGAAGCAGGGGGCTTCAGCATTCAGTACTTC.

The chain uses TRBV28 and TRBJ2-3; 14 bases agree with TRBD2. The CDR3 loop spans 16 amino acids. In germline, CDR1 is MDHEN, CDR2 SYDVKM. The trim removed 4 bases at V and 6 bases at J, leaving 6 bases unmatched. The CDR3, as DNA: TGTGCCAGCAGTTCTCCCGGGACTAGCGGGAGTGATACGCAGTATTTT. Its translation is CASSSPGTSGSDTQYF.

The chain couples TRBV18 to TRBJ1-1; 11 nucleotides match TRBD1. The CDR3 runs to 14 residues. The germline V gene encodes CDR1 KGHSH and CDR2 LQKENI. Germline trimming cut 8 bases from V and 4 bases from J; bases unmatched to any gene: 6. The CDR3, as DNA: TGTGCCAGCGAATGGGACAGGGGGTCCACTGAAGCTTTCTTT. Protein sequence: CASEWDRGSTEAFF.

The CDR3 DNA sequence: TGTGCCAGCAAACAGGACAGAAACAATGAGCAGTTCTTC. This sequence encodes CASKQDRNNEQFF. The V call is TRBV6-4, the J call TRBJ2-1; weak D call: TRBD1 (6 bases). This CDR3 comprises 13 residues. Looked up from germline, CDR1 is MRHNA and CDR2 is SNTAGT. V lost 7 bases and J lost 5, with 12 bases in between.

Here the CDR3 DNA reads TGTGCCTGGAGTAACGGACTAGCGAAAGAGACCCAGTACTTC. As protein: CAWSNGLAKETQYF. This chain connects TRBV30 to TRBJ2-5; 9 bases align to TRBD2. The CDR3 is made up of 14 amino acids. The germline V gene has CDR1 GTSNPN and CDR2 SVGIG (reference sequence). V lost 2 bases, J lost 3 bases, and 4 bases stayed unmatched. Full variable domain (rest looked up from reference TRBV30 and TRBJ2-5): SQTIHQWPATLVQPVGSPLSLECTVEGTSNPNLYWYRQAAGRGLQLLFYSVGIGQISSEVPQNLSASRPQDRQFILSSKKLLLSDSGFYLCAWSNGLAKETQYFGPGTRLLVL.

V and J are TRBV28 and TRBJ2-7, with 8 bases matching TRBD2. The CDR3 contains 14 residues. The V and J ends lost 6 bases and 4 bases, in that order; junction bases with no gene match: 8. The germline gives CDR1 MDHEN, CDR2 SYDVKM. The CDR3 spells CASSRSSGSYEQYF. CDR3 DNA sequence: TGTGCCAGCAGCCGGTCCAGCGGGAGTTACGAGCAGTACTTC. Drawing the rest from reference TRBV28 and TRBJ2-7, the complete variable domain is DVKVTQSSRYLVKRTGEKVFLECVQDMDHENMFWYRQDPGLGLRLIYFSYDVKMKEKGDIPEGYSVSREKKERFSLILESASTNQTSMYLCASSRSSGSYEQYFGPGTRLTVT.

Only a few counts were recorded for this clone. The chain links TRBV30 to TRBJ2-2; 9 bases are a match to TRBD1. The CDR3 has 16 residues. Per germline, CDR1 GTSNPN and CDR2 SVGIG (reference sequence). The ends lost 7 bases at V and 2 bases at J; junction bases unmatched: 11. This CDR3 reads CASLQGASSNTGELFF. CDR3 in DNA: TGTGCCTCCCTACAGGGGGCTTCCTCTAACACCGGGGAGCTGTTTTTT.

The chain has TRBV6-5 and TRBJ2-5; D is possibly TRBD1 (6 bases). There are 12 residues in the CDR3. CDR1 and CDR2 from the germline V gene are MNHEY and SVGAGI. The V end was cut by 2 bases, the J end by 5 bases, with 6 bases between. CDR3 nucleotide sequence: TGTGCCAGCAGTTACCAGGGGGAGACCCAGTACTTC. Residues: CASSYQGETQYF.